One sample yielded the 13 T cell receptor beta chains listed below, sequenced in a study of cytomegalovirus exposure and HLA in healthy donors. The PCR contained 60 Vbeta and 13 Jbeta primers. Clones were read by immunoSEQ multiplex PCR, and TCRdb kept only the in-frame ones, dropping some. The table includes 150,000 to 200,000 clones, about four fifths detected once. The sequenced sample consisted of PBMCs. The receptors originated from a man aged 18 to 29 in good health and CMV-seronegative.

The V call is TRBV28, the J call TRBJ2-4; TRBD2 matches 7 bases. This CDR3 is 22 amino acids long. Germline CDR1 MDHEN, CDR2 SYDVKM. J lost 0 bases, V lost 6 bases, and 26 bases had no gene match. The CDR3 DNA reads TGTGCCAGCAGGCCCAGTTTGTTTGCGGGGAGGGCCCGGAGTCTAGCCAAAAACATTCAGTACTTC. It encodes CASRPSLFAGRARSLAKNIQYF.

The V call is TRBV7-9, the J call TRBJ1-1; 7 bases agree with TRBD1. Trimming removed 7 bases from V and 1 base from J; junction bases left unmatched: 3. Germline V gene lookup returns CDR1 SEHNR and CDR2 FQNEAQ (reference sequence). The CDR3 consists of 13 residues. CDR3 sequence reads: CASTPGGNTEAFF. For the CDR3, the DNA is TGTGCCAGCACCCCAGGGGGGAACACTGAAGCTTTCTTT.

The CDR3 DNA reads as TGTGCCAGCAGCTTATATAGGGGAAATCCCTACAATGAGCAGTTCTTC. It specifies CASSLYRGNPYNEQFF. The V call is TRBV7-2, the J call TRBJ2-1; a possible D gene is TRBD1 (5 bases). Germline loops: CDR1 SGHTA, CDR2 FQGNSA. This CDR3 contains 16 residues. V was clipped by 2 bases and J by 2 bases, with 13 bases between them. Together with reference TRBV7-2 and TRBJ2-1, the CDR3 gives the full variable domain: GAGVSQSPSNKVTEKGKDVELRCDPISGHTALYWYRQSLGQGLEFLIYFQGNSAPDKSGLPSDRFSAERTGGSVSTLTIQRTQQEDSAVYLCASSLYRGNPYNEQFFGPGTRLTVL.

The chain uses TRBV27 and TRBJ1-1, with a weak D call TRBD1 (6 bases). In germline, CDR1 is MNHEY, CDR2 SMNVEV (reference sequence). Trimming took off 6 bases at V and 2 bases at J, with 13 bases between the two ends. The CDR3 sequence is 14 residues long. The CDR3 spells CASSLRGLNTEAFF. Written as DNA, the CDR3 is TGTGCCAGCAGCCTCAGGGGACTAAACACTGAAGCTTTCTTT.

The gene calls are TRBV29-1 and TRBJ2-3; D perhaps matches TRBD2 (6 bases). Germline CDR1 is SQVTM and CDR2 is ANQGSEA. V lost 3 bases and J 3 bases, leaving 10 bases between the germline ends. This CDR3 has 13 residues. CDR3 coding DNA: TGCAGCGTTGAGTTGGAGGGGACAGATACGCAGTATTTT. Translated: CSVELEGTDTQYF.

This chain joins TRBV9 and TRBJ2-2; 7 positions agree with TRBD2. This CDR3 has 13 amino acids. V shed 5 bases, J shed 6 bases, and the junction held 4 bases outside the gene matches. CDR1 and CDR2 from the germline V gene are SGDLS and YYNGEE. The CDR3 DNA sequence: TGTGCCAGCAGGGGCGCGGGAGCCGGGGAGCTGTTTTTT. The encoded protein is CASRGAGAGELFF.

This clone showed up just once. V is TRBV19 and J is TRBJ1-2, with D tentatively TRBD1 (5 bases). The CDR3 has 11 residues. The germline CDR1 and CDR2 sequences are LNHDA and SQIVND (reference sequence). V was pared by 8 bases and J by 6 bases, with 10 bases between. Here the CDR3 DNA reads TGTGCCAGTGGACCACAGGATGGCTACACCTTC. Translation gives CASGPQDGYTF.

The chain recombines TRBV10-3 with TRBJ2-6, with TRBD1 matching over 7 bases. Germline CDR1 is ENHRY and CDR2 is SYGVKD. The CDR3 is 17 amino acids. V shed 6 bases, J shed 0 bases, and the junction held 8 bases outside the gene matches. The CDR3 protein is CAIRTGTHLSGANVLTF. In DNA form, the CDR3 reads TGTGCCATCAGGACAGGGACCCATCTCTCTGGGGCCAACGTCCTGACTTTC.

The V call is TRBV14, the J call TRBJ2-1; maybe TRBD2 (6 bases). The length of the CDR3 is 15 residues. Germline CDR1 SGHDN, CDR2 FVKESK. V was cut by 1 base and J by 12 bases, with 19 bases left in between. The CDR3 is CASSQALTSLPGQFF. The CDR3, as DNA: TGTGCCAGCAGCCAAGCGCTTACTAGCCTCCCTGGGCAGTTCTTC.

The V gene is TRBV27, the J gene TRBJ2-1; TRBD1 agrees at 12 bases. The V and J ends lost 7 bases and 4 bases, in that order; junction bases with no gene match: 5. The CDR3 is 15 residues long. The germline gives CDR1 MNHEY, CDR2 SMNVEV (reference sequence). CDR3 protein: CASKPGQGAYNEQFF. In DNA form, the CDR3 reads TGTGCCAGCAAACCGGGACAGGGGGCTTACAATGAGCAGTTCTTC.

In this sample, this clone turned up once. CDR3 bases: TGCAGCGTTGAGGGCCGCTACGAGCAGTACTTC. As protein: CSVEGRYEQYF. The chain uses TRBV29-1 and TRBJ2-7; D gene uncertain. Germline values: CDR1 SQVTM, CDR2 ANQGSEA. CDR3 length: 11 residues. V was cut by 3 bases and J by 3 bases, with 6 bases left in between.

For the CDR3, the DNA is TGTGCCAGTCGGGACGCGGGAAATAACTATGGCTACACCTTC. This gives the protein CASRDAGNNYGYTF. The V call is TRBV19, the J call TRBJ1-2; a weak D match, TRBD1 (5 bases). Between the trimmed V and J ends, which lost 8 bases and 1 base, there was a span of 14 bases. CDR3 length: 14 amino acids. CDR1 is LNHDA and CDR2 is SQIVND in the germline V gene (reference sequence).

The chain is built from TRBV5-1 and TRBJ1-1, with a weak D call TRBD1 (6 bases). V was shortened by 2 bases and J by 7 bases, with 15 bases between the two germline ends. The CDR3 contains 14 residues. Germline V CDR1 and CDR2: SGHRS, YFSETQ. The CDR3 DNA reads TGCGCCAGCAGCTTCTCTCCAGGGGTGGGTGAAGCTTTCTTT. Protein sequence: CASSFSPGVGEAFF.